This is a list of T cell receptor beta chains from one sample in a study of blood T cell repertoires in COVID-19. Measured with immunoSEQ multiplex PCR; TCRdb has only the in-frame clones, and not every one. The table shows roughly 120,000 clones, with around 85% occurring only once. Sequencing was performed on peripheral blood. Receptors were obtained from an elderly woman with COVID-19, enrolled during active disease. Each CDR3 is given without its conserved first and last residue.

j_call v_call cdr3_aa
TRBJ2-5 TRBV11-3 ASSRDRDETQY
TRBJ2-7 TRBV5-1 ASSPLGTGGYEQY
TRBJ2-1 TRBV29-1 SVDTLAGYNEQF
TRBJ1-2 TRBV7-2 ASSLEGSGYT
TRBJ2-7 TRBV6-2/TRBV6-3 ASIPGGSYEQY
TRBJ2-5 TRBV24-1 ATSDWVQGASQETQY
TRBJ2-3 TRBV4-3 ASSQDQSGRGDTQY
TRBJ2-2 TRBV2 ASRLGQENTGELF
TRBJ2-1 TRBV7-3 ASSPAGGRSYNEQF
TRBJ2-2 TRBV7-3 ASSLSGGTGELF
TRBJ2-7 TRBV15 ATSRERQASYEQY
TRBJ2-2 TRBV28 ASSFSTPRTGNTGELF
TRBJ2-7 TRBV2 ASSDWDRGGEQY
TRBJ1-1 TRBV6-6 ASSYYPADTEAF
TRBJ2-5 TRBV28 ASSSNPHPSQETQY
TRBJ2-1 TRBV12-3/TRBV12-4 ASSLGGGVTQF
TRBJ2-7 TRBV6-6 ASSEPGQGITYEQY
TRBJ2-1 TRBV5-1 ASSVTSGTDNEQF
TRBJ2-1 TRBV25-1 ASSFATSGRVF
TRBJ2-1 TRBV5-8 ASRGGKRGDNEQF
TRBJ1-2 TRBV7-9 ASSFKQDYGYT
TRBJ2-5 TRBV4-2 ASSPGQGGETQY
TRBJ2-3 TRBV5-8 ASSLRREGQY
TRBJ1-1 TRBV14 ASSPLRYSTEAF
TRBJ2-2 TRBV27 ASWTGASEGTGELF
TRBJ2-1 TRBV29-1 SGGGEHFNEQF
TRBJ1-1 TRBV5-4 ASSPGQGSNTEAF
TRBJ2-2 TRBV7-3 ASSLGGAANTGELF
TRBJ2-1 TRBV19 ASSFSGRVSNEQF
TRBJ1-4 TRBV6-5 ASSKRQGWEKLF
TRBJ2-2 TRBV6-6 ASTAAGPDTGELF
TRBJ1-4 TRBV28 ASSPAGGRVEKLF
TRBJ2-5 TRBV5-1 ASSPMTSGRQETQY
TRBJ2-7 TRBV9 ASSLIPQGEQY
TRBJ2-1 TRBV5-6 ASSLGGRIRSEQF
TRBJ2-7 TRBV12-3/TRBV12-4 ASSLNPDFGQY
TRBJ2-5 TRBV7-8 ASSLAGTGAQETQY
TRBJ2-3 TRBV10-3 AILSGTGGDTQY
TRBJ2-1 TRBV4-3 ASSRLQSYNEQF
TRBJ2-5 TRBV13 ASERERHREASESETQY
TRBJ1-2 TRBV3-1/TRBV3-2 ASSLGTVYGYT
TRBJ2-5 TRBV7-9 ASSSVTGGAETQY
TRBJ2-1 TRBV9 ASSVVSLAGVAEQF
TRBJ2-3 TRBV4-2 ASSQGGGQGRDTQY
TRBJ2-2 TRBV5-4 ASSPDMAGFGELF
TRBJ1-5 TRBV5-6 ASSSGHNLQPQH
TRBJ2-7 TRBV5-1 ASSLWEPFYEQY
TRBJ1-2 TRBV28 ASSPTLGTGLYGYT
TRBJ2-1 TRBV7-2 ASSLWRGDSSYNEQF
TRBJ2-1 TRBV6-5 ASIGLAKPIEQF
TRBJ1-1 TRBV19 ASSWDRVNTEAF
TRBJ1-1 TRBV28 ASSLYGNTEAF